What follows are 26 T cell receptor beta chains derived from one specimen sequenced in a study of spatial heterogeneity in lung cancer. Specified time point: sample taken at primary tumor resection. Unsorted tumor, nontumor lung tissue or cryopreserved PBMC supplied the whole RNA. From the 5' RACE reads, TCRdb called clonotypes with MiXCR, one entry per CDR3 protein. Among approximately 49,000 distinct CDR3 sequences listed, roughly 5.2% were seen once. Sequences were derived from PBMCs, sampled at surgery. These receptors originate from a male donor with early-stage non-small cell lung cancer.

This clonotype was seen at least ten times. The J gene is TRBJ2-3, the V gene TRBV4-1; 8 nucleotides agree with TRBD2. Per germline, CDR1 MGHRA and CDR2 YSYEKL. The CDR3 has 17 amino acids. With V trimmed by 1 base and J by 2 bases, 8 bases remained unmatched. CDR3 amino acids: CASSQVAGRGNTDTQYF. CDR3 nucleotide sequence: TGCGCCAGCAGCCAAGTAGCGGGGCGGGGGAACACAGATACGCAGTATTTT.

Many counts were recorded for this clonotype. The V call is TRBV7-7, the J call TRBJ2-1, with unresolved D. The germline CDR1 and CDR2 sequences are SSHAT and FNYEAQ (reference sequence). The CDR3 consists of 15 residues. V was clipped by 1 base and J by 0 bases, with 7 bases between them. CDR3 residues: CASSLVDVSYNEQFF. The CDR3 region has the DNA TGTGCCAGCAGCTTAGTAGACGTCTCCTACAATGAGCAGTTCTTC.

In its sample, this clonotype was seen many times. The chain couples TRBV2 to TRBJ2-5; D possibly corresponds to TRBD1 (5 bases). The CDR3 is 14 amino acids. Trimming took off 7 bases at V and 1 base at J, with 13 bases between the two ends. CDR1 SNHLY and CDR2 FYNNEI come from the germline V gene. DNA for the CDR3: TGTGCCAGCAAAGGGATAAGGGGCCAAGAGACCCAGTACTTC. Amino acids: CASKGIRGQETQYF.

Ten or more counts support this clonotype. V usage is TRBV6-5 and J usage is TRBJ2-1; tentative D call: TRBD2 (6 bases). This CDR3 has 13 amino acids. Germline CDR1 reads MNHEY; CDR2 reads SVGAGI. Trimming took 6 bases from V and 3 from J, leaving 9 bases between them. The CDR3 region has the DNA TGTGCCAGCAGATGGGACTTCTACAATGAGCAGTTCTTC. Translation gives CASRWDFYNEQFF.

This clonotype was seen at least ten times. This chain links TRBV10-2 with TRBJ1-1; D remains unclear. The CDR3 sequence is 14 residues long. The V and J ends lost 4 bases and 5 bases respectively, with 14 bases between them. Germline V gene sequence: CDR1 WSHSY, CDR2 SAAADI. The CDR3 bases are TGCGCCAGCAGTGTGTCGGCAAGCGGAACTGAAGCTTTCTTT. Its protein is CASSVSASGTEAFF.

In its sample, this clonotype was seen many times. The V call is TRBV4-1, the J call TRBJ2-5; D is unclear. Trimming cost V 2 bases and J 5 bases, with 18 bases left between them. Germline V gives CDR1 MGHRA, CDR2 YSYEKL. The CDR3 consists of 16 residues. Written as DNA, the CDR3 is TGCGCCAGCAGCCAACCCTTGCAAGGACCCGGGGAGACCCAGTACTTC. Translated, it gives CASSQPLQGPGETQYF.

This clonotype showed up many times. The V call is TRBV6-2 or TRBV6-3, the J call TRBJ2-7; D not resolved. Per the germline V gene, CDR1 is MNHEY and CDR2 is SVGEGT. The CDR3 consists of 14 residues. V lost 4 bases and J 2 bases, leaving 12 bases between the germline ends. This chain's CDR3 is CASSWNLITYEQYF. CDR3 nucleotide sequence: TGTGCCAGCAGTTGGAACTTAATTACCTACGAGCAGTACTTC.

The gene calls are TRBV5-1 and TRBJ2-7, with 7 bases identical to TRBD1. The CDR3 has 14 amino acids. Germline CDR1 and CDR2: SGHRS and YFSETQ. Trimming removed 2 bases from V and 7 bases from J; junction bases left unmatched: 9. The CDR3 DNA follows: TGCGCCAGCAGCTTAGGGACAGCAACCTTGGAGCAGTACTTC. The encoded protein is CASSLGTATLEQYF.

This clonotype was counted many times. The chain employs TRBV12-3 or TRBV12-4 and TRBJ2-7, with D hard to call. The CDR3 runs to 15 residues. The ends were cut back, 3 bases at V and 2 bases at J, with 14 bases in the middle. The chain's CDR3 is CASSFGVPATYEQYF. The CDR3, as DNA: TGTGCCAGCAGTTTTGGGGTGCCCGCTACCTACGAGCAGTACTTC.

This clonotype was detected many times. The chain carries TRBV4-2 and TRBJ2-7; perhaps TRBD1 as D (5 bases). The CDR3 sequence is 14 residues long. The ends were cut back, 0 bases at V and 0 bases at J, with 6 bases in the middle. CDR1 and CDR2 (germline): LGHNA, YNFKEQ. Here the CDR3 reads CASSQEDNSYEQYF. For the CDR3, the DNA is TGTGCCAGCAGCCAAGAGGACAACTCCTACGAGCAGTACTTC.

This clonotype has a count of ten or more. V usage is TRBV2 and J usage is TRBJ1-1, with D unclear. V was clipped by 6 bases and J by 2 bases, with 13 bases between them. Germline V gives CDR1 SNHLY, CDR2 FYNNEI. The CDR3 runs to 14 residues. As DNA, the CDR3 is TGTGCCAGCAGGTCACGCGGGGTAAACACTGAAGCTTTCTTT. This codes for CASRSRGVNTEAFF.

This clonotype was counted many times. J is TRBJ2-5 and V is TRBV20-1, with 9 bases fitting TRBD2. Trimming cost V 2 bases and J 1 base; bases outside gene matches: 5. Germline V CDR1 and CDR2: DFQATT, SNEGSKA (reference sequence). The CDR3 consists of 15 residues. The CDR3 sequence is CSARNSGSPQETQYF. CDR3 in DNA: TGCAGTGCTAGAAATAGCGGGAGCCCCCAAGAGACCCAGTACTTC.

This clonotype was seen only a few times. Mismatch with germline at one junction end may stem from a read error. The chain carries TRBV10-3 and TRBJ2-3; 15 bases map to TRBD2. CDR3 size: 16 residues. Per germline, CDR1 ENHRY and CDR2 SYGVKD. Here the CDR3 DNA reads TGTGTCATCAGTGCTGGGACTAGCGGGGGGACAGATACGCAGTATTTT. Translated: CVISAGTSGGTDTQYF.

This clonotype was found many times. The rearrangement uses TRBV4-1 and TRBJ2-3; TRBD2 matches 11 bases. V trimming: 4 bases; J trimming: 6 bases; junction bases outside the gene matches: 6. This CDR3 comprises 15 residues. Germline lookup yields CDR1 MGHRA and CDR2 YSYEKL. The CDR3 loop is CASSRLLAGADTQYF. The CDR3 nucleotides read TGCGCCAGCAGCCGGCTACTAGCGGGAGCGGATACGCAGTATTTT.

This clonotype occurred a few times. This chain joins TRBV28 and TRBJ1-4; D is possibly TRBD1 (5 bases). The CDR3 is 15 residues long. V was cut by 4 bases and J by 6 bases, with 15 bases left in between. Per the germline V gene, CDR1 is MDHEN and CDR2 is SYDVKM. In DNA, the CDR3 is TGTGCCAGCAGTTCCAATGGCAGGGAGGATGAAAAACTGTTTTTT. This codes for CASSSNGREDEKLFF.

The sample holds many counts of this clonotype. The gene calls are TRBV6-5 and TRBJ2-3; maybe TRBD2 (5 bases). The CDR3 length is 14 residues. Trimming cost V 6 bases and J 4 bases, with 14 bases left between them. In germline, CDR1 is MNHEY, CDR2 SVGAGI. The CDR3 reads CASRTGLAADTQYF. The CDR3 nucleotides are TGTGCCAGCAGAACGGGTCTAGCAGCAGATACGCAGTATTTT.

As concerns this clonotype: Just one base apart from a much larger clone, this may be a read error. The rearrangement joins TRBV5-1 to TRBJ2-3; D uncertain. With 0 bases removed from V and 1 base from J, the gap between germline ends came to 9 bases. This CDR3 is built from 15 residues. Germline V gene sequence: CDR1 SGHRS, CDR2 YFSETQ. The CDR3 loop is CASSLDPSGTDTQYF. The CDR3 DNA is TGCGCCAGCAGCTTGGATCCTTCTGGCACAGATACGCAGTATTTT.

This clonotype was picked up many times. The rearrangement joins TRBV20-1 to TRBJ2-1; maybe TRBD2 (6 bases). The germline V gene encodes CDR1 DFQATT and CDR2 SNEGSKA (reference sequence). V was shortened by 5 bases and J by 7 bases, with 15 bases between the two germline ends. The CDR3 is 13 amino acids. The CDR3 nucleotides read TGCAGTGCTGGGGGAGGCCTTGAGAATGAGCAGTTCTTC. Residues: CSAGGGLENEQFF.

In DNA form, the CDR3 reads TGTGCCAGCAGTTGGCAGCTCCAAGAGACCCAGTACTTC. Amino acid sequence: CASSWQLQETQYF. The chain links TRBV6-5 to TRBJ2-5; D is uncertain. Trimming took off 4 bases at V and 1 base at J, with 7 bases between the two ends. The CDR3 loop spans 13 amino acids. CDR1 is MNHEY, CDR2 SVGAGI, per germline.

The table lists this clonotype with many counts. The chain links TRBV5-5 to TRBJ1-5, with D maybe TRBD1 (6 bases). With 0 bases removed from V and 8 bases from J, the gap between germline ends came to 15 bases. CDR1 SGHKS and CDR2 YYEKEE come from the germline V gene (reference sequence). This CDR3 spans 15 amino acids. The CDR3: CASSLEIRGREPQHF. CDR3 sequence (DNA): TGTGCCAGCAGCTTGGAGATCCGGGGGCGGGAGCCCCAGCATTTT.

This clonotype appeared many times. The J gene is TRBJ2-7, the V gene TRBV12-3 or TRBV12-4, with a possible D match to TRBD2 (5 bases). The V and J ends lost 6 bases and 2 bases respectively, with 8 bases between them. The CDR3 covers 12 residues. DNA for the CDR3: TGTGCCAGCAGCGGGGAACCCTACGAGCAGTACTTC. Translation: CASSGEPYEQYF.

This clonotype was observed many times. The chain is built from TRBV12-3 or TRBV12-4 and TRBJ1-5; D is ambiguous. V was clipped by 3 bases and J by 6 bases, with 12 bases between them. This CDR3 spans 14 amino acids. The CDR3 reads CASSLGAKGQPQHF. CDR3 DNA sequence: TGTGCCAGCAGTTTGGGTGCTAAGGGTCAGCCCCAGCATTTT.

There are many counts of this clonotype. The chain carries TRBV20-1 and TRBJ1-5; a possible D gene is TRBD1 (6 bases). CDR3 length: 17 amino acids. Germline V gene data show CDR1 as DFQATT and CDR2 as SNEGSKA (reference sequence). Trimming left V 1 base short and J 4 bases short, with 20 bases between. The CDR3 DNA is TGCAGTGCTAGAGTATCCGGGGGCAACGGGTGGAATCAGCCCCAGCATTTT. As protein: CSARVSGGNGWNQPQHF.

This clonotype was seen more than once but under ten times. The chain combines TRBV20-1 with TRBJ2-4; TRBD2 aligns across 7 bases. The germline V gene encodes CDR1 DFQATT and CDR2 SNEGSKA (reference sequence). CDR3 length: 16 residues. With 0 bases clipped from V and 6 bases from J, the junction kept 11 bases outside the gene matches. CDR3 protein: CSARDLQRDWGNIQYF. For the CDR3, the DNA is TGCAGTGCTAGAGACCTTCAGCGGGATTGGGGAAACATTCAGTACTTC.

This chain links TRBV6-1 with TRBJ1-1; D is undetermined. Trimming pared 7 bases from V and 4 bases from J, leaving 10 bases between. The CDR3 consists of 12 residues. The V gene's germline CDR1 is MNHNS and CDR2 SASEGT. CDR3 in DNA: TGTGCCAGCATCAAACCAACCACTGAAGCTTTCTTT. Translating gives CASIKPTTEAFF.

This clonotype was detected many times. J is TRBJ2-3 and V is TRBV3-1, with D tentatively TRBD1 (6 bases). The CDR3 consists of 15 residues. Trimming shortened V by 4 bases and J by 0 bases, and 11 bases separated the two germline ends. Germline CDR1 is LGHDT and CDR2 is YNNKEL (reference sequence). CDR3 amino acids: CASSLNGQSTDTQYF. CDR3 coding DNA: TGTGCCAGCAGCCTTAACGGACAGAGCACAGATACGCAGTATTTT.